These T cell receptor beta chains were read from a single sample in a study of blood T cell repertoires in COVID-19. TCRdb's table, derived via immunoSEQ multiplex PCR, lists solely in-frame clones and lacks some. The top ten clones hold over 15% of a sample with 150,000 to 200,000 clones, 90% of them seen once. Sequenced material: peripheral blood. The origin of the receptors is a man aged 55 to 69 with active or convalescent COVID-19. CDR3s include the opening cysteine and the closing phenylalanine or tryptophan. A D gene is named only where the DNA matches it firmly. Size tells how often a clone was seen (once, few, many) or the class of an expanded clone, and some rows leave it out.

D,size,V,J,CDR3,DNA
.,.,TRBV29-1,TRBJ1-1,CSVNRHYTEAFF,TGCAGCGTTAACCGACATTACACTGAAGCTTTCTTT
TRBD2,.,TRBV6-5,TRBJ2-1,CASSWTSGKALNEQFF,TGTGCCAGCAGTTGGACTAGCGGGAAGGCTCTGAATGAGCAGTTCTTC
TRBD1,.,TRBV2,TRBJ1-5,CASSPTGRNQPQHF,TGTGCCAGCAGCCCGACAGGGAGGAATCAGCCCCAGCATTTT
TRBD1,.,TRBV5-1,TRBJ2-5,CASSFGQGVYETQYF,TGCGCCAGCAGCTTCGGACAGGGGGTGTATGAGACCCAGTACTTC
TRBD1,.,TRBV5-1,TRBJ1-2,CASSQTGGSYGYTF,TGCGCCAGCAGCCAGACAGGGGGCTCCTATGGCTACACCTTC
TRBD1,.,TRBV4-1,TRBJ2-5,CASSQGRQGVAIETQYF,TGCGCCAGCAGCCAAGGTCGACAGGGGGTCGCAATAGAGACCCAGTACTTC
TRBD1,.,TRBV29-1,TRBJ1-2,CSAAGGGYGYTF,TGCAGCGCTGCAGGGGGCGGCTATGGCTACACCTTC
TRBD1,.,TRBV6-5,TRBJ1-1,CASSYSGQGREAFF,TGTGCCAGCAGTTACTCCGGACAGGGCCGCGAAGCTTTCTTT
.,.,TRBV5-5,TRBJ1-2,CASSLAGRTSNYGYTF,TGTGCCAGCAGCTTGGCCGGTAGAACTTCTAACTATGGCTACACCTTC
TRBD1,.,TRBV5-1,TRBJ2-3,CASSSTTGWDLTDTQYF,TGCGCCAGCAGCTCTACGACAGGGTGGGACCTCACAGATACGCAGTATTTT
TRBD1,.,TRBV5-1,TRBJ2-7,CASSLQGAPSYEQYF,TGCGCCAGCAGCTTACAGGGGGCCCCCTCCTACGAGCAGTACTTC
.,once,TRBV18,TRBJ1-5,CASSPSGNQPQHF,TGTGCCAGCTCACCTTCGGGCAATCAGCCCCAGCATTTT
TRBD1,.,TRBV5-4,TRBJ1-4,CASSRWDRSRDEKLFF,TGTGCCAGCAGCCGTTGGGACAGGTCGAGAGATGAAAAACTGTTTTTT
TRBD1,.,TRBV7-2,TRBJ1-2,CASSSTGPGYTF,TGTGCCAGCAGCTCGACAGGGCCTGGCTACACCTTC
.,.,TRBV5-1,TRBJ2-3,CASSLGSGYLTDTQYF,TGCGCCAGCAGCTTGGGCTCGGGGTACCTCACAGATACGCAGTATTTT
.,.,TRBV11-2,TRBJ1-5,CASSLEGRQPQHF,TGTGCCAGCAGCTTAGAGGGCAGACAGCCCCAGCATTTT
TRBD2,.,TRBV5-1,TRBJ2-1,CASSPRLAGEYNEQFF,TGCGCCAGCAGCCCTCGACTAGCGGGGGAGTACAATGAGCAGTTCTTC
TRBD1,.,TRBV19,TRBJ1-5,CASRIQGHNQPQHF,TGTGCCAGCCGGATACAGGGGCACAATCAGCCCCAGCATTTT
TRBD2,.,TRBV27,TRBJ2-2,CASSLRGYSGRMPNTGELFF,TGTGCCAGCAGTTTAAGGGGATATAGCGGGAGGATGCCGAACACCGGGGAGCTGTTTTTT
.,.,TRBV28,TRBJ2-6,CASTISGANVLTF,TGTGCCAGCACCATCTCTGGGGCCAACGTCCTGACTTTC
.,.,TRBV25-1,TRBJ1-3,CASSHGEPWNTIYF,TGTGCCAGCAGTCACGGAGAGCCGTGGAACACCATATATTTT
TRBD1,.,TRBV18,TRBJ2-7,CASSVGQGLTYEQYF,TGTGCCAGCTCAGTCGGACAGGGGTTGACCTACGAGCAGTACTTC
TRBD1,.,TRBV6-6,TRBJ2-7,CASSYSDPGQGYEQYF,TGTGCCAGCAGTTACTCTGATCCGGGACAGGGGTACGAGCAGTACTTC
TRBD1,.,TRBV5-1,TRBJ1-3,CASSPGQQNSGNTIYF,TGCGCCAGCAGCCCGGGACAGCAAAACTCTGGAAACACCATATATTTT
TRBD2,.,TRBV5-4,TRBJ2-3,CASSTKKRESTDTQYF,TGTGCCAGCAGCACAAAAAAGCGGGAGAGCACAGATACGCAGTATTTT
.,.,TRBV7-6,TRBJ1-1,CASRQGRDTEAFF,TGTGCCAGCAGACAGGGCAGAGACACTGAAGCTTTCTTT
.,.,TRBV7-2,TRBJ1-5,CASSSSEGRPQHF,TGTGCCAGCAGCTCTAGCGAGGGGCGGCCCCAGCATTTT
TRBD1,.,TRBV18,TRBJ1-1,CASSPGTGGDTEAFF,TGTGCCAGCTCACCAGGTACAGGGGGAGACACTGAAGCTTTCTTT
TRBD1,.,TRBV7-9,TRBJ2-2,CASRRDRVSSTGELFF,TGTGCCAGCAGACGGGACAGGGTTTCGAGCACCGGGGAGCTGTTTTTT
TRBD2,.,TRBV3-1/TRBV3-2,TRBJ2-7,CASSQDLETSGSGGSSYEQYF,TGTGCCAGCAGCCAAGATCTTGAAACTAGCGGGAGTGGGGGCTCTTCCTACGAGCAGTACTTC
.,.,TRBV28,TRBJ1-1,CASNLGAPTEAFF,TGTGCCAGCAACTTGGGGGCGCCCACTGAAGCTTTCTTT
.,.,TRBV2,TRBJ1-1,CASSDIEGVGTEAFF,TGTGCCAGCAGTGATATAGAGGGGGTGGGCACTGAAGCTTTCTTT